The 30 T cell receptor beta chains below all came from one sample that was sequenced in a study of regulatory T cells in long-lasting Graves disease. Both iRepertoire HTBI primers and Arm-PCR of CDR3 regions were used to build the TCR beta libraries. TCRdb called the multiplex PCR reads again in MiXCR, with one record for every CDR3 protein. The sample includes around 400,000 distinct CDR3 sequences, roughly 20% seen only once; the top ten take 28%. Time point here: persistent/refractory GD, antithyroid drugs over 5 years with positive TRAb. Construction of the TCR library relied on RNA isolated from PBMCs. Sequencing used peripheral blood mononuclear cells (PBMCs), obtained when the disease was refractory, from a patient treated with antithyroid drugs. The source is a woman between 35 and 50 years old with Graves disease.

This clonotype was detected ten times or more. V usage is TRBV28 and J usage is TRBJ2-7, with 11 bases matching TRBD2. Germline CDR1 MDHEN, CDR2 SYDVKM. The length of the CDR3 is 13 residues. Trimming took 6 bases from V and 7 from J; bases not matched to a gene: 5. CDR3: CASRLAGVREQYF. For the CDR3, the DNA is TGTGCCAGCAGACTAGCGGGAGTCCGAGAGCAGTACTTC. Full variable domain (rest looked up from reference TRBV28 and TRBJ2-7): DVKVTQSSRYLVKRTGEKVFLECVQDMDHENMFWYRQDPGLGLRLIYFSYDVKMKEKGDIPEGYSVSREKKERFSLILESASTNQTSMYLCASRLAGVREQYFGPGTRLTVT.

This clonotype was observed many times. The chain combines TRBV28 with TRBJ2-5; 12 bases line up with TRBD2. The germline V gene encodes CDR1 MDHEN and CDR2 SYDVKM. The length of the CDR3 is 16 residues. V was pared by 1 base and J by 7 bases, with 7 bases of the junction left unmatched. The CDR3 spells CASSLSTSGSIGTQYF. The DNA of the CDR3 is TGTGCCAGCAGTTTATCGACTAGCGGGAGTATTGGGACCCAGTACTTC. The complete variable domain, with remaining parts taken from reference TRBV28 and TRBJ2-5, reads DVKVTQSSRYLVKRTGEKVFLECVQDMDHENMFWYRQDPGLGLRLIYFSYDVKMKEKGDIPEGYSVSREKKERFSLILESASTNQTSMYLCASSLSTSGSIGTQYFGPGTRLLVL.

This clonotype was counted many times. This rearrangement joins TRBV7-9 to TRBJ2-4; D is perhaps TRBD2 (5 bases). Germline-derived CDR1 and CDR2 are SEHNR and FQNEAQ (reference sequence). This CDR3 is built from 19 residues. V lost 4 bases to trimming and J lost 0 bases, with 22 bases between them. Written as DNA, the CDR3 is TGTGCCAGCAGCTCATCCGCCAGCGGACCGTCTCTAGCCAAAAACATTCAGTACTTC. Translation gives CASSSSASGPSLAKNIQYF.

This clonotype was counted at least ten times. This sequence joins TRBV15 and TRBJ2-5; the D call may be TRBD1 or TRBD2 (5 bases each). V lost 2 bases to trimming and J lost 3 bases, with 7 bases between them. The CDR3 has 13 residues. Germline-derived CDR1 and CDR2 are LNHNV and YYDKDF (reference sequence). The CDR3 DNA is TGTGCCACCAGCAGACGAGGGGAAGAGACCCAGTACTTC. It translates to CATSRRGEETQYF.

Ten or more counts support this clonotype. The rearrangement uses TRBV29-1 and TRBJ2-5; D might be TRBD2 (7 bases). Germline V gives CDR1 SQVTM, CDR2 ANQGSEA. Trimming stripped 3 bases from V and 2 bases from J, with 16 bases between. The CDR3 extends over 15 amino acids. CDR3 nucleotide sequence: TGCAGCGTTGACGCGTACGGGGGGCAGCAAGAGACCCAGTACTTC. It yields the protein CSVDAYGGQQETQYF.

V gene TRBV11-2 combines with J gene TRBJ2-1; D is unresolved. Germline CDR1 and CDR2: SGHAT and FQNNGV. This CDR3 has 14 residues. V was clipped by 0 bases and J by 9 bases, with 12 bases between them. The CDR3 DNA reads as TGTGCCAGCAGCTTAGATTGGGTTAGCTCTGAGCAGTTCTTC. This codes for CASSLDWVSSEQFF.

The V gene is TRBV6-1, the J gene TRBJ2-3; D is perhaps TRBD1 or TRBD2 (5 bases each). Germline-derived CDR1 and CDR2 are MNHNS and SASEGT. The V end lost 6 bases, the J end lost 2 bases, and 12 bases lay between the germline ends. The CDR3 has 14 residues. The CDR3 loop reads CASRGEPLTDTQYF. Here the CDR3 DNA reads TGTGCCAGCAGGGGGGAACCCCTCACAGATACGCAGTATTTT.

This clonotype was detected many times. The chain has TRBV6-1 and TRBJ2-7, with TRBD1 identical over 8 bases. The CDR3 sequence is 13 residues long. J gave up 2 bases and V 6 bases, and 3 bases lay outside the gene matches. Germline lookup yields CDR1 MNHNS and CDR2 SASEGT. Written as DNA, the CDR3 is TGTGCCAGCAGGGGGACAGGAGCCTACGAGCAGTACTTC. Residues: CASRGTGAYEQYF.

The chain carries TRBV10-2 and TRBJ1-1, with D unresolved. CDR3 length equals 15 residues. Per germline, CDR1 WSHSY and CDR2 SAAADI. Trimming left V 2 bases short and J 4 bases short, with 14 bases between. This chain's CDR3 is CASSESAGFGTEAFF. The CDR3 DNA follows: TGCGCCAGCAGTGAGAGTGCTGGGTTCGGCACTGAAGCTTTCTTT.

This clonotype appeared a few times. The chain combines TRBV11-2 with TRBJ2-3; no firm D call. V shed 4 bases and J shed 3 bases, with 14 bases lying between them. From germline, CDR1 is SGHAT and CDR2 FQNNGV. The CDR3 length is 15 residues. The CDR3 loop reads CASSSSLGGTDTQYF. In DNA, the CDR3 is TGTGCCAGCAGCTCTTCACTTGGTGGGACAGATACGCAGTATTTT.

A word on this clonotype: This is likely a read error, given that the CDR3 carries no conserved phenylalanine or tryptophan at its end. The rearrangement joins TRBV9 to TRBJ2-4; D is undetermined. V lost 0 bases and J 3 bases, leaving 13 bases between the germline ends. Germline V gene sequence: CDR1 SGDLS, CDR2 YYNGEE. This CDR3 spans 16 amino acids. CDR3 DNA: TGTGCCAGCAGCGTAGGACGGAGTGGGGTCAAAAACATTCAGTACCTC. As protein: CASSVGRSGVKNIQYL.

This clonotype showed up many times. In nucleotides, the CDR3 is TGTGCCAGCAGGCCGACAGGGGGTTATAAAGCTTTCTTT. Amino acids: CASRPTGGYKAFF. The chain carries TRBV11-2 and TRBJ1-1, with TRBD1 matching over 9 bases. Trimming at V came to 6 bases and at J to 9 bases, leaving 8 bases not matched to a gene. The CDR3 contains 13 residues. Germline CDR1 is SGHAT and CDR2 is FQNNGV.

The chain combines TRBV29-1 with TRBJ2-1, with D uncertain. Germline V gene sequence: CDR1 SQVTM, CDR2 ANQGSEA. This CDR3 region has 14 residues. With 6 bases removed from V and 8 bases from J, the gap between germline ends came to 20 bases. In DNA, the CDR3 is TGCAGCGTCGAGGAGCCTACAACCCTTGATGAGCAGTTCTTC. Its translation: CSVEEPTTLDEQFF.

This clonotype was recorded many times. This rearrangement joins TRBV28 to TRBJ2-6, with D maybe TRBD1 (6 bases). From germline, CDR1 is MDHEN and CDR2 SYDVKM. This CDR3 is 16 amino acids long. The V and J ends lost 10 bases and 0 bases respectively, with 16 bases between them. The CDR3 bases are TGTGCCACCACGACAGGATCTGCCTCTGGGGCCAACGTCCTGACTTTC. Its translation: CATTTGSASGANVLTF.

This clonotype was seen more than once but under ten times. The chain links TRBV27 to TRBJ2-7; 8 bases line up with TRBD1. V dropped 4 bases and J dropped 6; count of bases not matched to a gene: 8. Looked up from germline, CDR1 is MNHEY and CDR2 is SMNVEV (reference sequence). The CDR3 covers 14 residues. The DNA of the CDR3 is TGTGCCAGCAGTTCCCTCAGGGGGCGCGGCGAGCAGTACTTC. It yields the protein CASSSLRGRGEQYF.

There are a few counts of this clonotype. The V call is TRBV5-1, the J call TRBJ2-2; 9 bases are a match to TRBD2. CDR3 length: 16 residues. Germline assignment: CDR1 SGHRS and CDR2 YFSETQ. Trimming cost V 7 bases and J 5 bases; bases outside gene matches: 12. CDR3 loop: CASGSSPSGRTGELFF. CDR3 nucleotide sequence: TGCGCCAGCGGGTCCAGCCCGAGCGGGAGGACCGGGGAGCTGTTTTTT.

Ten or more counts support this clonotype. The V call is TRBV28, the J call TRBJ2-7; D unclear. Germline V gives CDR1 MDHEN, CDR2 SYDVKM. Trimming stripped 5 bases from V and 0 bases from J, with 20 bases between. This CDR3 contains 17 residues. The CDR3 here is CASSLLRFGRYSYEQYF. As DNA, the CDR3 is TGTGCCAGCAGTCTACTAAGGTTCGGTAGGTACTCCTACGAGCAGTACTTC.

This clonotype was counted many times. The V gene is TRBV12-3 or TRBV12-4, the J gene TRBJ2-5, with 7 bases identical to TRBD1. CDR3 length equals 15 residues. After removal of 3 bases from V and 4 bases from J, the junction contained 8 bases not matched to a gene. The CDR3 DNA reads TGTGCCAGCAGTTTTCGTCGGCAGGGGGTAGAGACCCAGTACTTC. Protein sequence: CASSFRRQGVETQYF.

The chain has TRBV28 and TRBJ1-5; D uncertain. Trimming took off 2 bases at V and 3 bases at J, with 11 bases between the two ends. Germline lookup yields CDR1 MDHEN and CDR2 SYDVKM. CDR3 size: 15 residues. CDR3 loop: CASSLLAGNNQPQHF. DNA of the CDR3: TGTGCCAGCAGTTTACTTGCCGGCAACAATCAGCCCCAGCATTTT.

This clonotype appeared many times. The gene calls are TRBV15 and TRBJ2-6; the D is unclear. V lost 3 bases and J 2 bases, leaving 11 bases between the germline ends. The germline CDR1 and CDR2 sequences are LNHNV and YYDKDF (reference sequence). This CDR3 has 16 amino acids. The CDR3 DNA follows: TGTGCCACCAGCAGCCAAAGCAGCCCTGGGGCCAACGTCCTGACTTTC. Translating gives CATSSQSSPGANVLTF.

Ten or more counts support this clonotype. V gene TRBV7-3 combines with J gene TRBJ1-2; 7 bases match TRBD1. J was trimmed by 6 bases and V by 4 bases; bases with no gene match: 8. This CDR3 region has 14 residues. Germline V gene data show CDR1 as SGHTA and CDR2 as FQGTGA. Written as DNA, the CDR3 is TGTGCCAGCAGCTCGGGACAGCCAGGCGATGGCTACACCTTC. It is translated as CASSSGQPGDGYTF. Looking up the rest from reference TRBV7-3 and TRBJ1-2 gives the full variable domain: GAGVSQTPSNKVTEKGKYVELRCDPISGHTALYWYRQSLGQGPEFLIYFQGTGAADDSGLPNDRFFAVRPEGSVSTLKIQRTERGDSAVYLCASSSGQPGDGYTFGSGTRLTVV.

This clonotype was counted ten times or more. This chain links TRBV7-2 with TRBJ2-7; D ambiguous. CDR1 is SGHTA, CDR2 FQGNSA, per germline. V was clipped by 1 base and J by 3 bases, with 1 base between them. The CDR3 totals 11 residues. The CDR3 nucleotides are TGTGCCAGCAGCTTAGTCTACGAGCAGTACTTC. It is translated as CASSLVYEQYF. The full variable domain, in which reference TRBV7-2 and TRBJ2-7 provide the parts outside the CDR3, is GAGVSQSPSNKVTEKGKDVELRCDPISGHTALYWYRQSLGQGLEFLIYFQGNSAPDKSGLPSDRFSAERTGGSVSTLTIQRTQQEDSAVYLCASSLVYEQYFGPGTRLTVT.

The V gene is TRBV10-2, the J gene TRBJ1-5, with D hard to call. The V end lost 5 bases, the J end lost 5 bases, and 10 bases lay between the germline ends. This CDR3 is 13 amino acids long. Germline assignment: CDR1 WSHSY and CDR2 SAAADI. The CDR3 DNA reads TGCGCCAGCAGTACAGACACCTATCAGCCCCAGCATTTT. Protein sequence: CASSTDTYQPQHF.

This clonotype was detected once. The genes are TRBV6-6 and TRBJ2-7; possibly TRBD1 for D (5 bases). CDR1 is MNHNY, CDR2 SVGAGI, per germline (reference sequence). The CDR3 sequence is 15 residues long. Trimming cost V 0 bases and J 2 bases, with 11 bases left between them. This CDR3 reads CASSYSQRTTYEQYF. In nucleotides, the CDR3 is TGTGCCAGCAGTTACTCGCAAAGGACAACCTACGAGCAGTACTTC.

A few counts support this clonotype. In DNA, the CDR3 is TGCAGCGTTGCCTTTTCCTGGGACCCGCCCATATATTTT. It is translated as CSVAFSWDPPIYF. The chain uses TRBV29-1 and TRBJ1-3, with D possibly being TRBD1 (5 bases). This CDR3 region has 13 residues. From germline, CDR1 is SQVTM and CDR2 ANQGSEA. V lost 4 bases and J 11 bases, leaving 18 bases between the germline ends.

This chain connects TRBV28 to TRBJ2-1; TRBD2 agrees at 10 bases. Unmatched junction bases numbered 13, after V lost 6 bases and J lost 5 bases. The CDR3 runs to 17 residues. Germline loops: CDR1 MDHEN, CDR2 SYDVKM. CDR3 coding DNA: TGTGCCAGCAGGCCTGCCCGGTGGACTAGCGGACACAATGAGCAGTTCTTC. This codes for CASRPARWTSGHNEQFF. Looking up the rest from reference TRBV28 and TRBJ2-1 gives the full variable domain: DVKVTQSSRYLVKRTGEKVFLECVQDMDHENMFWYRQDPGLGLRLIYFSYDVKMKEKGDIPEGYSVSREKKERFSLILESASTNQTSMYLCASRPARWTSGHNEQFFGPGTRLTVL.

V and J are TRBV5-1 and TRBJ1-4; the D gene is possibly TRBD1 (5 bases). The CDR3 sequence is 18 residues long. The germline V gene has CDR1 SGHRS and CDR2 YFSETQ. The V and J ends lost 0 bases and 7 bases respectively, with 22 bases between them. CDR3 in DNA: TGCGCCAGCAGCTTGGTTGGGGGAGGAGTTGGATTTGGTGAAAAACTGTTTTTT. As protein: CASSLVGGGVGFGEKLFF.

The chain carries TRBV10-3 and TRBJ2-1; TRBD2 matches 11 bases. After removal of 7 bases from V and 8 bases from J, the junction contained 7 bases not matched to a gene. CDR3 size: 14 residues. CDR1 and CDR2 from the germline V gene are ENHRY and SYGVKD. DNA for the CDR3: TGTGCCATCACCGTAGCGGGAGGGGTCGATGAGCAGTTCTTC. Translated, it gives CAITVAGGVDEQFF.

The chain links TRBV24-1 to TRBJ2-2; TRBD1 agrees at 8 bases. Germline trimming cut 3 bases from V and 6 bases from J; bases unmatched to any gene: 5. This CDR3 region has 15 residues. The germline V gene has CDR1 KGHDR and CDR2 SFDVKD. The CDR3 DNA reads as TGTGCCACCAGTGATCGGACAGGGCAGTCCGGGGAGCTGTTTTTT. Encoded protein: CATSDRTGQSGELFF.

The rearrangement joins TRBV2 to TRBJ2-7; D gene uncertain. CDR3 length: 11 amino acids. Germline CDR1 reads SNHLY; CDR2 reads FYNNEI. V dropped 1 base and J dropped 9 bases, with 7 bases sitting between them. The CDR3 nucleotides are TGTGCCAGCAGTGAAGGGGGAAGGCAGTACTTC. Amino acid sequence: CASSEGGRQYF.